This T cell receptor (beta chain) was profiled in a study of post-analysis software for immune sequencing data. Overall study results and limits: Elevated frequency relative to controls characterized a handful of TRBV segments in patients, TRBV5-6, TRBV5-1 and TRBV20-1 among them. For normalized Chao1 diversity, multiple sclerosis patients scored significantly lower than controls did. F measure grouped same-batch samples tightly together.

This clonotype has a single count. Antigen: not known. The V gene end was trimmed by 1 base and the J gene end by 5 bases; junction bases not matched to a gene: 15. This CDR3 contains 18 residues. TCR beta cDNA libraries included unique molecular identifiers. TCRdb independently ran MiXCR on the PCR reads; one entry per CDR3 protein. The sample yields 350,000 to 500,000 distinct CDR3 sequences, less than 40% seen once. The source material was blood. This receptor was obtained from a girl aged 2 to 9 with multiple sclerosis. V is TRBV12-3 or TRBV12-4 and J is TRBJ2-5; 8 nucleotides line up with TRBD2. CDR3 nucleotide sequence: TGTGCCAGCAGTTTAGGAATTGGGCGAGCGGGAGTTGGGGAGACCCAGTACTTC. This gives the protein CASSLGIGRAGVGETQYF.